The 11 T cell receptor beta chains reported below all come from one sample, sequenced in a study of PD-L1 blockade in urothelial cancer. Method: immunoSEQ multiplex PCR; TCRdb's copy keeps in-frame clones and lacks some. The data contain tens of thousands of clones, around 72% of them seen just once; the ten biggest clones take up roughly 4%. Time point: pretreatment peripheral blood. The material was PBMCs, obtained around atezolizumab (anti-PD-L1) treatment. Receptors were obtained from a man in his 70s with urothelial cancer.

The chain uses TRBV28 and TRBJ1-1; 10 nucleotides match TRBD1. There are 15 residues in the CDR3. J was trimmed by 11 bases and V by 5 bases; bases with no gene match: 14. Looked up from germline, CDR1 is MDHEN and CDR2 is SYDVKM. CDR3 region: CASSLRGDRGLRAFF. CDR3 nucleotides: TGTGCCAGCAGTCTCAGGGGGGACAGGGGTTTGAGGGCTTTCTTT.

V and J are TRBV19 and TRBJ2-7; the D gene is possibly TRBD1 (6 bases). This CDR3 is 16 amino acids long. From germline, CDR1 is LNHDA and CDR2 SQIVND (reference sequence). V was pared by 4 bases and J by 4 bases, with 20 bases between. The CDR3 is CASSTLTGHSLYEQYF. The CDR3 region has the DNA TGTGCCAGTAGTACCCTCACGGGACACTCCCTTTACGAGCAGTACTTC. Looking up the rest from reference TRBV19 and TRBJ2-7 gives the full variable domain: DGGITQSPKYLFRKEGQNVTLSCEQNLNHDAMYWYRQDPGQGLRLIYYSQIVNDFQKGDIAEGYSVSREKKESFPLTVTSAQKNPTAFYLCASSTLTGHSLYEQYFGPGTRLTVT.

This clone occurred many times. The V gene is TRBV4-1, the J gene TRBJ2-5; 8 nucleotides align to TRBD2. The V gene end was trimmed by 0 bases and the J gene end by 2 bases; junction bases not matched to a gene: 14. This CDR3 is 19 amino acids long. Germline V gene sequence: CDR1 MGHRA, CDR2 YSYEKL. Here the CDR3 reads CASSQEPPMGIAGQETQYF. Here the CDR3 DNA reads TGCGCCAGCAGCCAAGAACCCCCCATGGGTATAGCGGGGCAAGAGACCCAGTACTTC.

DNA for the CDR3: TGTGCCAGCAGTTTAGCGGGGGCATCCCCTTCTAACTATGGCTACACCTTC. Translated, it gives CASSLAGASPSNYGYTF. This chain joins TRBV28 and TRBJ1-2, with D perhaps TRBD1 (6 bases). The CDR3 sequence is 17 residues long. Germline CDR1 is MDHEN and CDR2 is SYDVKM. Trimming pared 2 bases from V and 0 bases from J, leaving 16 bases between.

The chain recombines TRBV13 with TRBJ2-5; a possible D gene is TRBD1 (5 bases). CDR3 length: 14 residues. The germline V gene encodes CDR1 PRHDT and CDR2 FYEKMQ (reference sequence). V was clipped by 2 bases and J by 5 bases, with 12 bases between them. CDR3 DNA: TGTGCCAGCAGCTTAAGGCAGGGCGTTGAGACCCAGTACTTC. Its protein product is CASSLRQGVETQYF.

The genes are TRBV6-4 and TRBJ2-7, with a tentative D call TRBD1 (5 bases). The V end lost 4 bases, the J end lost 4 bases, and 20 bases lay between the germline ends. The CDR3 is 16 amino acids. The germline CDR1 and CDR2 sequences are MRHNA and SNTAGT. The CDR3 here is CASSAPPSATEYEQYF. CDR3 in DNA: TGTGCCAGCAGTGCCCCCCCATCTGCGACAGAATACGAGCAGTACTTC.

The gene calls are TRBV28 and TRBJ1-2, with TRBD1 matching over 7 bases. The germline CDR1 and CDR2 sequences are MDHEN and SYDVKM. The length of the CDR3 is 14 residues. V dropped 0 bases and J dropped 7; count of bases not matched to a gene: 5. The CDR3 spells CASSLWTGTGGYTF. The CDR3 DNA reads TGTGCCAGCAGTTTATGGACAGGGACCGGTGGCTACACCTTC.

This sequence joins TRBV28 and TRBJ2-6; no reliable D call. V lost 3 bases and J 0 bases, leaving 12 bases between the germline ends. The CDR3 runs 17 residues. Looked up from germline, CDR1 is MDHEN and CDR2 is SYDVKM. This CDR3 is CASSFPLTSSGANVLTF. The CDR3 nucleotides read TGTGCCAGCAGTTTCCCCCTTACAAGCTCTGGGGCCAACGTCCTGACTTTC.

The gene calls are TRBV7-2 and TRBJ2-7, with 7 nucleotides matching TRBD1. Trimming removed 5 bases from V and 6 bases from J; junction bases left unmatched: 16. Germline V lookup: CDR1 SGHTA, CDR2 FQGNSA. The CDR3 is made up of 16 amino acids. This CDR3 is CASSQTSRQGIGEQYF. In DNA form, the CDR3 reads TGTGCCAGCAGCCAGACATCAAGACAGGGAATAGGCGAGCAGTACTTC.

The gene calls are TRBV9 and TRBJ1-1, with a weak D call TRBD1 (5 bases). This CDR3 has 14 residues. The germline V and J ends were trimmed by 3 bases and 5 bases, with 14 bases remaining between them. Germline loops: CDR1 SGDLS, CDR2 YYNGEE. The CDR3 here is CASSGVVGGTEAFF. In DNA form, the CDR3 reads TGTGCCAGCAGCGGCGTAGTGGGGGGAACTGAAGCTTTCTTT.

In this sample, this clone turned up once. J is TRBJ2-7 and V is TRBV30; D is ambiguous. V was cut by 2 bases and J by 1 base, with 6 bases left in between. Germline V lookup: CDR1 GTSNPN, CDR2 SVGIG (reference sequence). CDR3 length: 12 amino acids. The CDR3 region has the DNA TGTGCCTGGAGTTCCAGTTCCTACGAGCAGTACTTC. Its protein product is CAWSSSSYEQYF.